Listed below are T cell receptor beta chains from one sample, sequenced in a study of PD-1 blockade in classical Hodgkin lymphoma. The data were produced by immunoSEQ multiplex PCR, yet TCRdb's version contains in-frame clones alone and is incomplete. The sample has 45,000 to 55,000 clones, approximately 81% seen once; the top ten hold around 17%. Sequencing was performed on peripheral blood mononuclear cells (PBMCs), taken at baseline. These receptors were obtained from a human donor with classical Hodgkin lymphoma. The CDR3 runs from the conserved cysteine through the conserved F or W. Fields, in order: clone size, V gene, CDR3 protein. The size of a clone is reported for some rows only, either as once, few or many, or as a class for expanded clones.

once,TRBV29-1,CSVRNSKETQYF
NA,TRBV27,CASSLKGPGANVLTF
NA,TRBV7-9,CASSLKGDTQYF
NA,TRBV11-2,CASSLGGYSMRLDEQFF
NA,TRBV6-1,CASSEVAGAYNEQFF
NA,TRBV28,CASSFLAASEHNEQFF
NA,TRBV7-9,CASSLGGEAAYSNQPQHF
NA,TRBV7-2,CASSSWGSGREVGQFF
NA,TRBV29-1,CSVEASEHNEQFF
few,TRBV6-1,CASSEGTAYGYTF
NA,TRBV5-4,CASSLNGLSSYEQYF
NA,TRBV25-1,CASSEYIGSDEQFF
NA,TRBV4-3,CASSQGLQVNEQFF
NA,TRBV18,CASSHRGSSYNEQFF
NA,TRBV11-2,CASSGTVFKDGYTF
few,TRBV19,CASSFLNTEAFF
NA,TRBV30,CAWSTGGAGGPNTQYF
NA,TRBV4-1,CASSQPWTGTLMNTEAFF
NA,TRBV5-4,CASSSPGTGKETQYF
NA,TRBV12-5,CASGLVRLAGPWDDQETQYF
NA,TRBV7-9,CASIAFQSGGYNEQFF